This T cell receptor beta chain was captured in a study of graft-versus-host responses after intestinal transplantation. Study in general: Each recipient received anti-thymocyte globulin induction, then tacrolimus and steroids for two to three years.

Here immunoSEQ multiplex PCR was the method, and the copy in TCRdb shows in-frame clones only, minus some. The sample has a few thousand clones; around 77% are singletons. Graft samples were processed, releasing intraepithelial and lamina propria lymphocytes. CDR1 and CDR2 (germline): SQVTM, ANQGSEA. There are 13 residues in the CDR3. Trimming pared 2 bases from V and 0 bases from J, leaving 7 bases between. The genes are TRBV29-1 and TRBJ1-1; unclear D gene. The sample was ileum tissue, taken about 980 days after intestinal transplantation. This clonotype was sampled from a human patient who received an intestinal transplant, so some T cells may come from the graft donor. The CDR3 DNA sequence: TGCAGCGTTGAAACTTCAGTGAACACTGAAGCTTTCTTT. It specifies CSVETSVNTEAFF.